This TCR beta chain was retrieved from a study of Ad26.COV2.S vaccination and SARS-CoV-2 variants. Treatment specified: roughly 20 received Ad26.COV2.S at low or high dose, single or two shots; about 5 received placebo; per-sample allocation not given. The study sampled participants on day 63 after the first vaccine or placebo injection. Wuhan-strain SARS-CoV-2 spike was expressed by the Ad26 vector that made up the vaccine. Germline lookup yields CDR1 SEHNR and CDR2 FQNEAQ (reference sequence). Trimming took off 3 bases at V and 7 bases at J, with 16 bases between the two ends. The CDR3 spans 14 residues. Turning to this clone: The antigen is unknown.

Generated by immunoSEQ multiplex PCR, the TCRdb table keeps only in-frame clones and is missing some. The table lists about 680,000 clones, more than 80% of them singletons. Study-level findings and limits: Total responses of T cells may have been underestimated by the analyses of TCR breadth and depth.

This sample comprised peripheral blood, obtained in a trial of Ad26.COV2.S vaccine versus placebo. The TCR comes from a person aged 18 to 59 who received the Ad26.COV2.S COVID-19 vaccine or a placebo. V is TRBV7-9 and J is TRBJ2-7, with D possibly matching TRBD2 (7 bases). The CDR3 region is CASSLGGPSDEQYF. The CDR3 coding sequence is TGTGCCAGCAGCTTGGGGGGGCCCTCGGATGAGCAGTACTTC.